This T cell receptor beta chain was found in a study of post-analysis software for immune sequencing data. Study-wide context: Clinical courses comprised relapsing-remitting, secondary progressive and progressive-relapsing multiple sclerosis.

With regard to this clonotype: Its target is unknown.

General observations from the study: Diversity measured as normalized Chao1 was significantly lower in multiple sclerosis patients than in controls. Batch-mates among the samples co-clustered strongly by F measure. Roughly 5 TRBV segments occurring more often in patients than controls included TRBV5-6, TRBV5-1 and TRBV20-1.

Presence of unique molecular identifiers characterized the TCR beta cDNA libraries. Each sample of about 0.95 to 11 million input T cells yielded roughly 500,000 cDNA molecules, so each molecule approximated one T cell. TCRdb reanalysed the PCR reads using MiXCR and keeps one entry per CDR3 protein. The data show about 430,000 distinct CDR3 sequences, over 30% seen once. The CDR3 is 18 residues long. V lost 3 bases and J 4 bases, leaving 23 bases between the germline ends. Germline loops: CDR1 SEHNR, CDR2 FQNEAQ (reference sequence). The chain carries TRBV7-9 and TRBJ2-3; the D is unclear. This receptor was identified in a girl aged 2-15 years with multiple sclerosis. Sequencing input: blood. CDR3 protein: CASSFPPTLTPRADTQYF. In DNA, the CDR3 is TGTGCCAGCAGCTTCCCACCTACGCTGACGCCTAGAGCAGATACGCAGTATTTT.